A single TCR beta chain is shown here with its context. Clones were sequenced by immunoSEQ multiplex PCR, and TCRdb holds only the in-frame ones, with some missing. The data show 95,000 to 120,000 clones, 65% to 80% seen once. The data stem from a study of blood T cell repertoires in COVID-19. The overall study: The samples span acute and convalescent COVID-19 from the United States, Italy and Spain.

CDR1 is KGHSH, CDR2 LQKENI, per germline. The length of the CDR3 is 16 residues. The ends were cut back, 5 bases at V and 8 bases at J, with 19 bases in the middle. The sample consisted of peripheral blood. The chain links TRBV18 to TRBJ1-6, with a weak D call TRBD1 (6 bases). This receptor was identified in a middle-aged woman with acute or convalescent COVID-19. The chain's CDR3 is CASSTRQTGNDSPLHF. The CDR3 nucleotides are TGTGCCAGCTCAACACGCCAAACAGGGAATGATTCACCCCTCCACTTT.